The 15 T cell receptor beta chains given below trace back to one sample, sequenced in a study of cytomegalovirus exposure and HLA in healthy donors. Primers included in the PCR were 60 Vbeta and 13 Jbeta primers. TCRdb's copy holds only in-frame clones and misses some; the assay was immunoSEQ multiplex PCR. The sample holds about 110,000 clones, around four fifths seen once. Sequenced input: PBMCs. The receptors come from a woman aged 55-69 years in good health and CMV-seropositive.

Only one count was recorded for this clone. V gene TRBV11-2 combines with J gene TRBJ2-7; D call uncertain. Germline V gene sequence: CDR1 SGHAT, CDR2 FQNNGV. The V and J ends lost 6 bases and 3 bases respectively, with 21 bases between them. The CDR3 is 16 residues long. Here the CDR3 reads CASRPGLRLGSYEQYF. Written as DNA, the CDR3 is TGTGCCAGCAGACCGGGTTTGCGGCTCGGTAGCTACGAGCAGTACTTC.

Of note for this clone: Sequence at one end of the junction differs from germline and may be a read error. The V call is TRBV7-9, the J call TRBJ1-5, with 7 bases lining up with TRBD1. This CDR3 region has 16 residues. CDR1 SEHNR and CDR2 FQNEAQ come from the germline V gene (reference sequence). The CDR3 loop reads CSSSASHRGLYQPQHF. Written as DNA, the CDR3 is TGTTCCAGCAGCGCAAGCCACAGGGGCCTATATCAGCCCCAGCATTTT. Based on the CDR3 plus reference TRBV7-9 and TRBJ1-5, the full variable domain is DTGVSQNPRHKITKRGQNVTFRCDPISEHNRLYWYRQTLGQGPEFLTYFQNEAQLEKSRLLSDRFSAERPKGSFSTLEIQRTEQGDSAMYLCSSSASHRGLYQPQHFGDGTRLSIL.

This clone came up a few times. This sequence joins TRBV28 and TRBJ1-2; TRBD1 matches at 7 bases. Germline CDR1 and CDR2: MDHEN and SYDVKM. V lost 4 bases and J lost 4; bases outside the gene matches: 9. The CDR3 length is 15 residues. In DNA, the CDR3 is TGTGCCAGCAGTTCCCGGAGGGGGCTTGGCTATGGCTACACCTTC. Translating gives CASSSRRGLGYGYTF.

The chain is built from TRBV19 and TRBJ1-5; a possible D gene is TRBD1 (5 bases). Looked up from germline, CDR1 is LNHDA and CDR2 is SQIVND (reference sequence). The CDR3 runs 18 residues. The V end lost 1 base, the J end lost 7 bases, and 23 bases lay between the germline ends. CDR3 nucleotide sequence: TGTGCCAGTAGTATAGTCGGCCTTGGGGCCTCGGTCGGCCAGCCCCAGCATTTT. Its protein is CASSIVGLGASVGQPQHF.

J is TRBJ2-2 and V is TRBV5-1; D is perhaps TRBD2 (6 bases). This CDR3 region has 17 residues. Germline CDR1 SGHRS, CDR2 YFSETQ. V lost 5 bases, J lost 2 bases, and 19 bases lay in between. CDR3 amino acids: CASRLGLHSPNTGELFF. CDR3 sequence (DNA): TGCGCCAGCAGACTGGGACTCCACTCCCCTAACACCGGGGAGCTGTTTTTT.

V usage is TRBV29-1 and J usage is TRBJ1-2, with D unclear. Germline V gene data show CDR1 as SQVTM and CDR2 as ANQGSEA. V was trimmed by 4 bases and J by 7 bases, leaving 13 bases between them. The length of the CDR3 is 12 residues. The chain's CDR3 is CSVGKEIGGYTF. CDR3 DNA: TGCAGCGTTGGAAAGGAGATCGGTGGCTACACCTTC.

This clone was found a few times. Written as DNA, the CDR3 is TGTGCCAGCAAAATCTGGGACTACGACAATGAGCAGTTCTTC. As protein: CASKIWDYDNEQFF. The chain links TRBV27 to TRBJ2-1, with TRBD2 matching 7 bases. Germline-derived CDR1 and CDR2 are MNHEY and SMNVEV (reference sequence). This CDR3 contains 14 residues. The V segment lost 7 bases and the J segment 5 bases; nucleotides outside the gene matches: 8.

The genes are TRBV28 and TRBJ2-7; D might be TRBD1 (6 bases). This CDR3 region has 14 residues. Germline V gene data show CDR1 as MDHEN and CDR2 as SYDVKM. Trimming left V 4 bases short and J 2 bases short, with 12 bases between. CDR3 residues: CASSSDRLPYEQYF. The CDR3 DNA sequence: TGTGCCAGCAGTTCGGACAGATTACCCTACGAGCAGTACTTC. Using reference TRBV28 and TRBJ2-7 for the parts outside the CDR3, the full variable domain is DVKVTQSSRYLVKRTGEKVFLECVQDMDHENMFWYRQDPGLGLRLIYFSYDVKMKEKGDIPEGYSVSREKKERFSLILESASTNQTSMYLCASSSDRLPYEQYFGPGTRLTVT.

The chain links TRBV5-1 to TRBJ2-1, with 11 bases lining up with TRBD2. This CDR3 region has 15 residues. J gave up 9 bases and V 1 base, and 6 bases lay outside the gene matches. The germline gives CDR1 SGHRS, CDR2 YFSETQ. The CDR3 DNA reads as TGCGCCAGCAGCTTGACTAGCGGGAGTCTCAGTGAGCAGTTCTTC. Translated: CASSLTSGSLSEQFF.

This clone was seen once. Here the CDR3 DNA reads TGTGCCAGCAGCGGGAGCGGGAGGGGTGGGACCGGGGAGCTGTTTTTT. Translating it yields CASSGSGRGGTGELFF. The chain combines TRBV11-2 with TRBJ2-2, with TRBD2 matching over 10 bases. V was clipped by 5 bases and J by 5 bases; unmatched bases: 8. Germline-derived CDR1 and CDR2 are SGHAT and FQNNGV. The CDR3 is made up of 16 amino acids. The whole variable domain, filled in from reference TRBV11-2 and TRBJ2-2, reads EAGVAQSPRYKIIEKRQSVAFWCNPISGHATLYWYQQILGQGPKLLIQFQNNGVVDDSQLPKDRFSAERLKGVDSTLKIQPAKLEDSAVYLCASSGSGRGGTGELFFGEGSRLTVL.

The V and J genes are TRBV19 and TRBJ1-2; weak D call: TRBD1 (6 bases). This CDR3 is 14 amino acids long. Germline-derived CDR1 and CDR2 are LNHDA and SQIVND (reference sequence). V was pared by 3 bases and J by 7 bases, with 15 bases between. CDR3 residues: CASSMMGATGGYTF. DNA for the CDR3: TGTGCCAGTAGTATGATGGGGGCCACCGGTGGCTACACCTTC.

The chain recombines TRBV28 with TRBJ2-7; TRBD1 might be the D (6 bases). V lost 6 bases to trimming and J lost 7 bases, with 19 bases between them. CDR1 and CDR2 (germline): MDHEN, SYDVKM. The CDR3 loop spans 14 amino acids. The CDR3 region has the DNA TGTGCCAGCAGCACATACTACAGGGTAGGGGAGCAGTACTTC. Its protein is CASSTYYRVGEQYF.

The chain combines TRBV9 with TRBJ2-2, with 12 nucleotides matching TRBD1. Germline trimming cut 0 bases from V and 6 bases from J; bases unmatched to any gene: 6. The germline CDR1 and CDR2 sequences are SGDLS and YYNGEE. This CDR3 comprises 17 residues. CDR3 residues: CASSVAGTGGNPGELFF. CDR3 DNA sequence: TGTGCCAGCAGCGTAGCTGGGACAGGGGGCAATCCCGGGGAGCTGTTTTTT.

V gene TRBV19 combines with J gene TRBJ2-5; TRBD1 is a possible D gene (6 bases). This CDR3 comprises 14 residues. Per germline, CDR1 LNHDA and CDR2 SQIVND (reference sequence). Trimming left V 6 bases short and J 0 bases short, with 11 bases between. The CDR3 protein is CASRNTGYQETQYF. Here the CDR3 DNA reads TGTGCCAGTAGAAACACAGGGTACCAAGAGACCCAGTACTTC.

The CDR3: CASSLTAVGSPYEQYF. The CDR3 DNA reads as TGTGCCAGCAGTTTAACGGCGGTAGGATCCCCCTACGAGCAGTACTTC. V usage is TRBV28 and J usage is TRBJ2-7; D ambiguous. V shed 2 bases and J shed 2 bases, with 16 bases lying between them. CDR3 size: 16 residues. The germline V gene encodes CDR1 MDHEN and CDR2 SYDVKM.